This TCR beta chain was found in a study of Graves' ophthalmopathy and Graves' hyperthyroidism (dated by TCRdb to about 2018). Looking at the study overall: Peripheral blood was collected at initial diagnosis, prior to any treatment. To explore V-J signatures that distinguish ophthalmopathy from hyperthyroidism, a discovery set of around 100 patients was enrolled, made up of 43 with ophthalmopathy and under 65 with stable hyperthyroidism. After sampling, hyperthyroidism patients received methimazole starting at 30 mg daily, and ophthalmopathy patients received high-dose intravenous methylprednisolone. The independent validation cohort included 20 or so hyperthyroidism patients plus 17 patients who later progressed from hyperthyroidism to ophthalmopathy. In total, 135 blood samples were TCR-sequenced: 40 to 45 ophthalmopathy, over 70 hyperthyroidism and approximately 17 hyperthyroidism-to-ophthalmopathy patients. The study used signatures of the TCR beta repertoire to tell Graves' ophthalmopathy apart from Graves' hyperthyroidism and to predict which patients would progress to ophthalmopathy. In over five hyperthyroidism patients, T-cell repertoires of thyroid tissue and blood were compared. What the research found in general, with its limitations: No statistical method was used to predetermine the sample size, and group allocation was not hidden from the investigators. Most expanded thyroid clonotypes with frequency above 0.001 were also detected in blood, suggesting blood repertoires may reflect the thyroid immune response. In validation, the model predicted ophthalmopathy progression with more than 70% sensitivity and approximately 72% specificity; roughly eleven predicted patients were CT-confirmed with GO in a median of about 6.1 months. The 13-signature model separated ophthalmopathy from stable hyperthyroidism with 85% to 90% sensitivity and just under 84% specificity in cross-validation, and 80%/75% in the test set.

Patients with ophthalmopathy had moderately to severely active disease, with a Clinical Activity Score of 3 or more, a NOSPECS grade of 4 or more, and a disease duration of less than 3 months. Patients were excluded if they had other autoimmune diseases, uncontrolled infections, pregnancy or lactation. Diagnosis was based on clinical symptoms, serum thyroxine, TRAb, thyroid ultrasound and orbital computed tomography. Using Ficoll-Paque density gradient centrifugation, PBMCs were isolated from 10 ml of fresh peripheral blood. Total RNA was extracted using Trizol reagent, and RNA quality was checked on an Agilent 2100 Bioanalyzer. For this chain, trimming is 7 bases at the V end and 0 bases at the J end, and the number of junction bases without a gene match is 18. As encoded in the germline V gene (reference sequence), CDR1 is SEHNR while CDR2 is FQNEAQ. Taken from cysteine to phenylalanine, the CDR3 has 20 residues. Only CDR3 DNA remains: 60 bases, in frame from the first base.

TCR beta CDR3 regions were amplified from RNA transcripts for repertoire sequencing. The first round of RT-PCR was done with HTBI primers and the Qiagen OneStep RT-PCR kit, and was followed by a second round of multiplex PCR, then size selection and purification. The libraries underwent paired-end sequencing with 100 bp reads on an Illumina HiSeq2000. Per the authors' processing: SOAPnuke was used to process the reads, throwing out any read that had adapters, had uncalled bases, had a mean Phred below 15, or lacked an exact constant-primer or identifier match. COPE v1.2.5 was used to merge high-quality paired reads. Clonotypes were defined as unique nucleotide sequences and were aligned to IMGT TRB V, D and J references using MiTCR v1.1. Analysis was restricted to V-J combinations with a frequency above 0.0001, which covered 98% to 99.2% of repertoires. A TCR clonal expansion and chaos score per V-J combination was defined as the ratio of F50 clonal expansion to chaos observed in the TCRdist matrix. Welch's t-statistics and random forest were used to narrow the features down to about twelve V-J combinations, which were then fed into a naive Bayes classifier. The Morisita-Horn index was used to measure how similar the thyroid and blood repertoires were. TCRdb passed the public sequencing reads through fastp at Q25 and MiXCR, retaining productive beta sequences. Each CDR3 protein gets just one entry, which takes the most common genes and DNA from the rows behind it. These V and J calls rely on TCRdb rather than the paper's analysis. This sample holds 600,000 to 950,000 distinct CDR3 sequences; roughly 40% were observed only once. The ten top clones hold 44% of the sample.

In regard to this clonotype: Which antigen it targets is not known. No base quality information exists; no much larger clone differs at one position.

Recombination linked TRBV7-9 to TRBJ2-2; TRBD2 fits 9 bases in the junction. The receptor's source is an adult man with Graves' ophthalmopathy. The sequenced sample consisted of peripheral blood. The nucleotides are TGTGCCAGCACCCTCCCCTTGAGGGCTAGCGGGAACCCGAACACCGGGGAGCTGTTTTTT. It is translated as CASTLPLRASGNPNTGELFF. The entire variable domain, with the stretches around the CDR3 drawn from the reference TRBV7-9 and TRBJ2-2 proteins, is DTGVSQNPRHKITKRGQNVTFRCDPISEHNRLYWYRQTLGQGPEFLTYFQNEAQLEKSRLLSDRFSAERPKGSFSTLEIQRTEQGDSAMYLCASTLPLRASGNPNTGELFFGEGSRLTVL.